One sample yielded the 18 T cell receptor beta chains listed below, sequenced in a study of T cell repertoires in cytomegalovirus infection. TCRdb reprocessed the reads via MiXCR and lists one record per CDR3 protein. The table includes 640,000 or so distinct CDR3 sequences, around a third detected once. These receptors' antigens are unknown. The material sequenced was cultured PBMCs, taken from culture after CMV antigen stimulation. These TCRs come from a human donor in good health (CMV status not recorded). Some clones in this sample may be carry-over from other donors' samples.

This clonotype was picked up a small number of times. The rearrangement links TRBV14 to TRBJ2-1; possible D gene TRBD2, 5 bases. The CDR3 contains 17 residues. V was clipped by 0 bases and J by 4 bases, with 16 bases between them. CDR1 SGHDN and CDR2 FVKESK come from the germline V gene. DNA of the CDR3: TGTGCCAGCAGCCAAGATAAAGGAGACTACCCTTACAATGAGCAGTTCTTC. Its translation: CASSQDKGDYPYNEQFF.

V gene TRBV11-3 combines with J gene TRBJ2-1; 8 positions agree with TRBD1. This CDR3 has 14 amino acids. The germline V gene encodes CDR1 SGHNT and CDR2 YENEEA. V lost 5 bases and J lost 5; bases outside the gene matches: 5. The CDR3, as DNA: TGTGCCAGCAGCGGACAGGGCGGTGACAATGAGCAGTTCTTC. Translating it yields CASSGQGGDNEQFF.

This clonotype has just a few counts. This sequence joins TRBV7-8 and TRBJ1-5; maybe TRBD1 (6 bases). This CDR3 has 15 amino acids. V lost 1 base and J 7 bases, leaving 14 bases between the germline ends. CDR1 is SGHVS and CDR2 is FQNEAQ in the germline V gene. This CDR3 reads CASSLDRVLAQPQHF. The CDR3 DNA sequence: TGTGCCAGCAGCTTAGACAGGGTCTTAGCCCAGCCCCAGCATTTT.

This clonotype was seen a few times. V is TRBV12-3 or TRBV12-4 and J is TRBJ1-5; D not certain. The CDR3 totals 14 residues. Trimming took off 4 bases at V and 3 bases at J, with 10 bases between the two ends. The CDR3 spells CASSWSGNNQPQHF. CDR3 nucleotides: TGTGCCAGCAGTTGGTCTGGGAACAATCAGCCCCAGCATTTT.

This clonotype showed up just a few times. The chain uses TRBV2 and TRBJ2-3; TRBD2 matches 9 bases. Germline V gene sequence: CDR1 SNHLY, CDR2 FYNNEI. This CDR3 region has 18 residues. Trimming removed 2 bases from V and 3 bases from J; junction bases left unmatched: 12. For the CDR3, the DNA is TGTGCCAGCAGTGAACCGTCCGGGCGGGAGGGCCCGACAGATACGCAGTATTTT. Residues: CASSEPSGREGPTDTQYF.

For the CDR3, the DNA is TGTGCCAGCAGCCCATGGACTAGCGGGGGAGATACGCAGTATTTT. This encodes CASSPWTSGGDTQYF. V and J are TRBV11-2 and TRBJ2-3; 13 positions match TRBD2. The CDR3 runs 15 residues. Germline-derived CDR1 and CDR2 are SGHAT and FQNNGV. V gave up 5 bases and J gave up 5 bases; unmatched junction bases: 4.

In this sample, this clonotype turned up a few times. The rearrangement uses TRBV10-3 and TRBJ2-3, with D maybe TRBD1 (6 bases). Germline V gives CDR1 ENHRY, CDR2 SYGVKD. The CDR3 covers 14 residues. The germline V and J ends were trimmed by 4 bases and 0 bases, with 8 bases remaining between them. This CDR3 is CAISVDSSTDTQYF. The DNA of the CDR3 is TGTGCCATCAGTGTGGACAGTAGCACAGATACGCAGTATTTT.

The genes are TRBV11-2 and TRBJ2-7, with 8 positions matching TRBD2. Germline trimming cut 3 bases from V and 3 bases from J; bases unmatched to any gene: 7. Germline-derived CDR1 and CDR2 are SGHAT and FQNNGV. This CDR3 contains 15 residues. CDR3 amino acids: CASSFSGTRGYEQYF. DNA for the CDR3: TGTGCCAGCAGCTTCTCCGGGACTAGAGGCTACGAGCAGTACTTC.

The V and J genes are TRBV7-6 and TRBJ2-3, with 12 positions matching TRBD2. Germline V gives CDR1 SGHVS, CDR2 FNYEAQ. V was clipped by 6 bases and J by 2 bases; unmatched bases: 6. There are 16 residues in the CDR3. The CDR3 reads CASSHASGRATDTQYF. CDR3 coding DNA: TGTGCCAGCAGTCACGCTAGCGGGAGGGCCACAGATACGCAGTATTTT.

This chain links TRBV7-7 with TRBJ2-5, with D hard to call. V shed 4 bases and J shed 5 bases, with 17 bases lying between them. The CDR3 loop spans 15 amino acids. CDR1 SSHAT and CDR2 FNYEAQ come from the germline V gene (reference sequence). The DNA for the CDR3 is TGTGCCAGCAGCTCTTCCGGGCCGATGATGGAGACCCAGTACTTC. It specifies CASSSSGPMMETQYF. The full variable domain, in which reference TRBV7-7 and TRBJ2-5 provide the parts outside the CDR3, is GAGVSQSPRYKVTKRGQDVTLRCDPISSHATLYWYQQALGQGPEFLTYFNYEAQPDKSGLPSDRFSAERPEGSISTLTIQRTEQRDSAMYRCASSSSGPMMETQYFGPGTRLLVL.

The CDR3 protein is CASSTLTGGGRRQETQYF. The DNA for the CDR3 is TGTGCCAGTAGTACCCTTACGGGTGGGGGGCGAAGACAAGAGACCCAGTACTTC. The chain combines TRBV19 with TRBJ2-5; D possibly uses TRBD1 or TRBD2 (6 bases each). V lost 4 bases to trimming and J lost 2 bases, with 23 bases between them. This CDR3 is 18 amino acids long. Germline CDR1 reads LNHDA; CDR2 reads SQIVND (reference sequence).

This clonotype was seen a handful of times. DNA for the CDR3: TGTGCCAGCAGCCCCAGGCCTAGGTACCAAGAGACCCAGTACTTC. Amino acids: CASSPRPRYQETQYF. The chain links TRBV12-3 or TRBV12-4 to TRBJ2-5; D is uncertain. Trimming took off 6 bases at V and 0 bases at J, with 14 bases between the two ends. The length of the CDR3 is 15 residues.

This clonotype was detected a few times. V gene TRBV7-6 combines with J gene TRBJ2-1; a weak D match, TRBD1 (6 bases). V was trimmed by 1 base and J by 4 bases, leaving 11 bases between them. This CDR3 is built from 15 residues. The germline V gene has CDR1 SGHVS and CDR2 FNYEAQ. The CDR3 coding sequence is TGTGCCAGCAGCTTAGGGGCAGGGGAGTACAATGAGCAGTTCTTC. This sequence encodes CASSLGAGEYNEQFF. The whole variable domain, remainder taken from reference TRBV7-6 and TRBJ2-1, is GAGVSQSPRYKVTKRGQDVALRCDPISGHVSLYWYRQALGQGPEFLTYFNYEAQQDKSGLPNDRFSAERPEGSISTLTIQRTEQRDSAMYRCASSLGAGEYNEQFFGPGTRLTVL.

The CDR3 region has the DNA TGTGCCAGCAGTAGGGTTGACGTCGATACGCAGTATTTT. Encoded protein: CASSRVDVDTQYF. V is TRBV28 and J is TRBJ2-3; no firm D call. V lost 5 bases and J lost 6, with 12 bases in between. The CDR3 contains 13 residues. Germline CDR1 MDHEN, CDR2 SYDVKM.

This chain joins TRBV6-5 and TRBJ1-1, with D uncertain. This CDR3 is built from 13 residues. Looked up from germline, CDR1 is MNHEY and CDR2 is SVGAGI. V was pared by 7 bases and J by 3 bases, with 12 bases between. CDR3 sequence: CASNLRVDTEAFF. The CDR3 nucleotides are TGTGCCAGCAACCTTAGAGTCGACACTGAAGCTTTCTTT.

CDR3 DNA: TGTGCCAGCAGCCGCGACGGTGGGGAAACAATGTTGGAGCAGTTCTTC. Protein sequence: CASSRDGGETMLEQFF. The chain combines TRBV5-4 with TRBJ2-1; no reliable D call. Trimming took 4 bases from V and 10 from J, leaving 24 bases between them. This CDR3 has 16 residues. Germline V gene lookup returns CDR1 SGHNT and CDR2 YYREEE (reference sequence).

This clonotype was detected only a few times. The rearrangement uses TRBV7-2 and TRBJ2-7; D is unclear. The V gene's germline CDR1 is SGHTA and CDR2 FQGNSA. This CDR3 comprises 13 residues. V was cut by 3 bases and J by 3 bases, with 9 bases left in between. The CDR3 is CASSFYFVYEQYF. The CDR3 coding sequence is TGTGCCAGCAGCTTTTACTTCGTCTACGAGCAGTACTTC. Using reference TRBV7-2 and TRBJ2-7 for the parts outside the CDR3, the full variable domain is GAGVSQSPSNKVTEKGKDVELRCDPISGHTALYWYRQSLGQGLEFLIYFQGNSAPDKSGLPSDRFSAERTGGSVSTLTIQRTQQEDSAVYLCASSFYFVYEQYFGPGTRLTVT.

The chain has TRBV20-1 and TRBJ2-7; D remains unclear. The germline gives CDR1 DFQATT, CDR2 SNEGSKA (reference sequence). V dropped 3 bases and J dropped 2 bases, with 8 bases sitting between them. This CDR3 comprises 12 residues. CDR3 amino acids: CSARALAYEQYF. Written as DNA, the CDR3 is TGCAGTGCTAGGGCTCTGGCCTACGAGCAGTACTTC.